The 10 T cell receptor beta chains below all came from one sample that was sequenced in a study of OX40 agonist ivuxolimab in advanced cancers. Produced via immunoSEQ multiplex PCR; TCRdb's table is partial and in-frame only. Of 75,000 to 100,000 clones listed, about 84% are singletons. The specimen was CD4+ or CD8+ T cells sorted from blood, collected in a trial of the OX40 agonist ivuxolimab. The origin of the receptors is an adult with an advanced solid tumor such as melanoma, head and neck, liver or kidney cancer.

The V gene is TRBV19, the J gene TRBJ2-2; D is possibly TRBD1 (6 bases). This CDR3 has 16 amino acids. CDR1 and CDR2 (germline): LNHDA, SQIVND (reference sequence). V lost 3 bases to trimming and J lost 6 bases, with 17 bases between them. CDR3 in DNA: TGTGCCAGTAGTATGGTTCCAGGGGCGAGCGCCGGGGAGCTGTTTTTT. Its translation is CASSMVPGASAGELFF. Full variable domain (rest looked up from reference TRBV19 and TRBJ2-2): DGGITQSPKYLFRKEGQNVTLSCEQNLNHDAMYWYRQDPGQGLRLIYYSQIVNDFQKGDIAEGYSVSREKKESFPLTVTSAQKNPTAFYLCASSMVPGASAGELFFGEGSRLTVL.

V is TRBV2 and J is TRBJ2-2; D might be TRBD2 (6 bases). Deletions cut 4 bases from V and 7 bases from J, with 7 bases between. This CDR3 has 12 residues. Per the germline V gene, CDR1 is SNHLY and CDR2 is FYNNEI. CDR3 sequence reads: CASSVGGGELFF. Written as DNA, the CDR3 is TGTGCCAGCAGTGTGGGGGGCGGGGAGCTGTTTTTT.

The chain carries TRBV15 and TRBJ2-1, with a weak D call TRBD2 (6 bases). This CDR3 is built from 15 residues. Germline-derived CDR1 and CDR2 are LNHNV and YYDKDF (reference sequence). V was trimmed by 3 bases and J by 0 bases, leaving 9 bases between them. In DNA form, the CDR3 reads TGTGCCACCAGCAGGGGGGGAAGCTCCTACAATGAGCAGTTCTTC. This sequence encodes CATSRGGSSYNEQFF.

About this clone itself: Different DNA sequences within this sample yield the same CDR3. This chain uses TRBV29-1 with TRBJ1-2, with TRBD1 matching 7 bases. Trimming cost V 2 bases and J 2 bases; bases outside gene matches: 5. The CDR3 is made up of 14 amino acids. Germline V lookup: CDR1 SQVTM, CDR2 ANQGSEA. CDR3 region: CSVERDSLNYGYTF. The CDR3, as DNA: TGCAGCGTTGAACGGGACAGCCTCAACTATGGCTACACCTTC. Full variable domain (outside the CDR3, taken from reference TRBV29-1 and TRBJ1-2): SAVISQKPSRDICQRGTSLTIQCQVDSQVTMMFWYRQQPGQSLTLIATANQGSEATYESGFVIDKFPISRPNLTFSTLTVSNMSPEDSSIYLCSVERDSLNYGYTFGSGTRLTVV.

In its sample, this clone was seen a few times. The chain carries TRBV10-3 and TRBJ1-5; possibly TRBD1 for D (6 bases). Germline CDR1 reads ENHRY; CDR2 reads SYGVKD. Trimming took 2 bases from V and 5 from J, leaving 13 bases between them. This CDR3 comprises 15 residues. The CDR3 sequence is CAISEGRGSHQPQHF. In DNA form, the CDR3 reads TGTGCCATCAGTGAGGGCAGGGGAAGTCATCAGCCCCAGCATTTT.

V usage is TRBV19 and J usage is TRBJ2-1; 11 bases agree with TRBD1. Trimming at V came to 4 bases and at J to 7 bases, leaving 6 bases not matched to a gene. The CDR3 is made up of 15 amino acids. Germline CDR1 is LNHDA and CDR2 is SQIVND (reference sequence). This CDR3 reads CASSRDRGFGNEQFF. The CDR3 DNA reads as TGTGCCAGTAGTAGGGACAGGGGGTTTGGGAATGAGCAGTTCTTC.

CDR3 DNA: TGTGCCAGCAGCCCGGACAGTTATCGTTCTGGAAACACCATATATTTT. It translates to CASSPDSYRSGNTIYF. The chain links TRBV7-2 to TRBJ1-3; D is possibly TRBD1 (6 bases). V dropped 5 bases and J dropped 1 base, with 15 bases sitting between them. The CDR3 runs to 16 residues. The germline V gene encodes CDR1 SGHTA and CDR2 FQGNSA. The full variable domain, with the rest looked up from reference TRBV7-2 and TRBJ1-3, is GAGVSQSPSNKVTEKGKDVELRCDPISGHTALYWYRQSLGQGLEFLIYFQGNSAPDKSGLPSDRFSAERTGGSVSTLTIQRTQQEDSAVYLCASSPDSYRSGNTIYFGEGSWLTVV.

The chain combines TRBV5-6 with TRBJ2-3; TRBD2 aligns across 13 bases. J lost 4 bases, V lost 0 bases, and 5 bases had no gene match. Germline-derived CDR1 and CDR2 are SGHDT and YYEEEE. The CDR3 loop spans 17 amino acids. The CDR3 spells CASSLAVLAGGPDTQYF. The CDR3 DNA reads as TGTGCCAGCAGCTTGGCCGTACTAGCGGGAGGGCCAGATACGCAGTATTTT.

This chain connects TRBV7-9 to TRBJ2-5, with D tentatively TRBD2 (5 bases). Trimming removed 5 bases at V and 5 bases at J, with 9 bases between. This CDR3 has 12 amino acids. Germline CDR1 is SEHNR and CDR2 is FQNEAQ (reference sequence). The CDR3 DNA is TGTGCCAGCAGCCCAAGAGGGGAGACCCAGTACTTC. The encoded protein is CASSPRGETQYF.

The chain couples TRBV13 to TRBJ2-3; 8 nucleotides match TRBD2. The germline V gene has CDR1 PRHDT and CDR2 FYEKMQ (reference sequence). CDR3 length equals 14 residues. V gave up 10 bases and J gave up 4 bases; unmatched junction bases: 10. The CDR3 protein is CATERERGADTQYF. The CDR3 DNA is TGTGCCACCGAGCGGGAGAGAGGCGCAGATACGCAGTATTTT.